This TCR beta chain was obtained from a study of cytomegalovirus exposure and HLA in healthy donors. Study context: An early release of data contained about 85 million unique TCRs, which came from HLA-typed donors.

Germline V gene data show CDR1 as SEHNR and CDR2 as FQNEAQ (reference sequence). The CDR3 contains 16 residues. V was pared by 5 bases and J by 0 bases, with 14 bases between. This PCR relied on a set of 60 Vbeta primers and 13 Jbeta primers. The data were produced by immunoSEQ multiplex PCR, yet TCRdb's version contains in-frame clones alone and is incomplete. The table has tens of thousands of clones, around 85% seen once. The table lists this clone with a few counts. Sequencing input: PBMCs. The J gene is TRBJ1-5, the V gene TRBV7-9; TRBD1 might be the D (6 bases). This receptor was identified in a young man in good health and CMV-seronegative. Written as DNA, the CDR3 is TGTGCCAGCAGCCAAATACAGGGCGTTAGCAATCAGCCCCAGCATTTT. Translating gives CASSQIQGVSNQPQHF.